This T cell receptor beta chain is from a study of T cell repertoires in cytomegalovirus infection. Overall study context: Indications of both CMV infection and matching HLA type were provided by public TCR beta signatures.

The germline V gene has CDR1 MNHEY and CDR2 SMNVEV (reference sequence). The V and J ends lost 3 bases and 3 bases respectively, with 9 bases between them. The CDR3 contains 14 residues. TCRdb used MiXCR to reprocess the reads, holding one entry per CDR3 protein. The sample lists around 750,000 distinct CDR3 sequences, around a third seen once, with 9.5% to 15% in the top ten. A word on this clonotype: Antigen specificity is unknown.

Study findings and constraints: The ex vivo response was dominated by HLA-C-restricted CMV-specific TCR beta clonotypes.

The receptor comes from a human donor in good health (CMV status not recorded). Some clones in this sample may be carry-over from other donors' samples. The rearrangement links TRBV27 to TRBJ1-5, with D maybe TRBD1 (5 bases). This specimen consisted of cultured CD8+ T cells from PBMCs, obtained from culture after CMV antigen stimulation. Here the CDR3 reads CASSFQGHNQPQHF. CDR3 DNA: TGTGCCAGCAGTTTCCAGGGTCACAATCAGCCCCAGCATTTT.